These 24 T cell receptor beta chains came from one sample sequenced in a study of human T cells and chemical hapten exposure. A single record per CDR3 protein comes from TCRdb applying MiXCR to the RACE reads. The data contain a few hundred thousand distinct CDR3 sequences, about 6% of them singletons. As to time point: patch test 2, 6 weeks after DPC sensitization. Treatment: therapeutic diphenylcyclopropenone sensitization with weekly scalp DPC. This specimen was whole blood, taken in connection with sensitization to the hapten diphenylcyclopropenone (DPC). These receptors were taken from a woman younger than 35 with alopecia areata. Some clones in this sample may be carry-over from other donors' samples.

This clonotype was seen only a few times. The chain carries TRBV6-7 and TRBJ2-7; 10 positions match TRBD1. TRBV6-7 is flagged as an ORF with uncertain function. After removal of 2 bases from V and 3 bases from J, the junction contained 13 bases not matched to a gene. The CDR3 has 18 amino acids. In DNA form, the CDR3 reads TGTGCCAGCAGTTACCGCCCGATAGAGGGACAGGGGTTCTACGAGCAGTACTTC. Protein product: CASSYRPIEGQGFYEQYF.

This chain uses TRBV6-2 or TRBV6-3 with TRBJ2-7; D gene uncertain. The CDR3 consists of 12 residues. V was trimmed by 6 bases and J by 7 bases, leaving 13 bases between them. CDR1 is MNHEY, CDR2 SVGEGT, per germline. Here the CDR3 DNA reads TGTGCCAGCAGGAACCCGGTCGCGGAGCAGTACTTC. It specifies CASRNPVAEQYF.

This clonotype has a handful of counts. The chain carries TRBV7-3 and TRBJ1-5; 7 nucleotides line up with TRBD1. Trimming at V came to 5 bases and at J to 0 bases, leaving 7 bases not matched to a gene. This CDR3 region has 16 residues. The germline CDR1 and CDR2 sequences are SGHTA and FQGTGA. The CDR3: CASSRTRGPSNQPQHF. In DNA form, the CDR3 reads TGTGCCAGCAGCCGGACGAGGGGGCCTAGCAATCAGCCCCAGCATTTT. Full variable domain (missing parts from reference TRBV7-3 and TRBJ1-5): GAGVSQTPSNKVTEKGKYVELRCDPISGHTALYWYRQSLGQGPEFLIYFQGTGAADDSGLPNDRFFAVRPEGSVSTLKIQRTERGDSAVYLCASSRTRGPSNQPQHFGDGTRLSIL.

In this sample, this clonotype turned up many times. The chain uses TRBV5-1 and TRBJ2-5, with 8 positions matching TRBD2. The CDR3 sequence is 15 residues long. In germline, CDR1 is SGHRS, CDR2 YFSETQ. Germline trimming cut 1 base from V and 2 bases from J; bases unmatched to any gene: 4. This CDR3 reads CASSLRASGQETQYF. The CDR3 DNA follows: TGCGCCAGCAGCTTGCGAGCTAGCGGGCAAGAGACCCAGTACTTC. The variable domain in full, with the rest retrieved from reference TRBV5-1 and TRBJ2-5, is KAGVTQTPRYLIKTRGQQVTLSCSPISGHRSVSWYQQTPGQGLQFLFEYFSETQRNKGNFPGRFSGRQFSNSRSEMNVSTLELGDSALYLCASSLRASGQETQYFGPGTRLLVL.

This clonotype was seen a handful of times. The chain links TRBV2 to TRBJ1-1; perhaps TRBD1 as D (6 bases). This CDR3 has 14 residues. The V gene's germline CDR1 is SNHLY and CDR2 FYNNEI. Trimming removed 4 bases at V and 1 base at J, with 10 bases between. The CDR3 loop reads CASSGTEKNTEAFF. The CDR3 nucleotides are TGTGCCAGCAGTGGGACAGAAAAGAACACTGAAGCTTTCTTT.

Ten or more counts support this clonotype. The chain recombines TRBV6-5 with TRBJ2-5, with TRBD1 identical over 8 bases. J was trimmed by 5 bases and V by 0 bases; bases with no gene match: 11. This CDR3 is built from 17 residues. CDR1 MNHEY and CDR2 SVGAGI come from the germline V gene. The CDR3 reads CASSYSYFRGLGETQYF. DNA for the CDR3: TGTGCCAGCAGTTACTCCTACTTCAGGGGGCTAGGGGAGACCCAGTACTTC.

This chain links TRBV6-5 with TRBJ1-1; D not resolved. The CDR3 covers 13 residues. Germline V lookup: CDR1 MNHEY, CDR2 SVGAGI. The germline V and J ends were trimmed by 0 bases and 8 bases, with 10 bases remaining between them. The CDR3: CASSYSLRVEAFF. The DNA of the CDR3 is TGTGCCAGCAGTTACTCGCTTCGGGTCGAAGCTTTCTTT.

This clonotype has a handful of counts. The gene calls are TRBV20-1 and TRBJ2-3; D may be TRBD2 (7 bases). Trimming took off 6 bases at V and 4 bases at J, with 17 bases between the two ends. The V gene's germline CDR1 is DFQATT and CDR2 SNEGSKA (reference sequence). The CDR3 runs 14 residues. CDR3 nucleotides: TGCAGTGCGGGAAGGGGGGGTCCGGCAGATACGCAGTATTTT. Protein product: CSAGRGGPADTQYF.

In its sample, this clonotype was seen many times. The junction shows a germline mismatch at one end, possibly a read error. The V call is TRBV5-1, the J call TRBJ1-2, with 7 bases fitting TRBD1. This CDR3 is built from 15 residues. The germline V gene encodes CDR1 SGHRS and CDR2 YFSETQ. The CDR3 DNA is TGCGCCAGCAGATTGGGGGAAGACAGGGCGTATGGCTACACCTTC. Protein product: CASRLGEDRAYGYTF.

This clonotype appeared many times. The chain is built from TRBV12-3 or TRBV12-4 and TRBJ1-5, with unresolved D. V lost 3 bases, J lost 8 bases, and 11 bases lay in between. The CDR3 length is 13 residues. The CDR3 sequence: CASSFTTPKPQHF. CDR3 DNA: TGTGCCAGCAGTTTTACAACACCCAAGCCCCAGCATTTT.

The sample holds a few counts of this clonotype. This chain links TRBV28 with TRBJ2-3, with 10 bases matching TRBD2. This CDR3 has 13 residues. V lost 5 bases and J lost 10; bases outside the gene matches: 6. CDR1 is MDHEN and CDR2 is SYDVKM in the germline V gene. CDR3 region: CASSPAGGPSQYF. The CDR3 DNA reads TGTGCCAGCAGTCCAGCGGGGGGGCCGTCGCAGTATTTT.

The J gene is TRBJ1-6, the V gene TRBV12-3 or TRBV12-4, with no clear D. This CDR3 is built from 14 residues. Trimming took off 3 bases at V and 5 bases at J, with 8 bases between the two ends. In nucleotides, the CDR3 is TGTGCCAGCAGTTTGCGACGGGATAATTCACCCCTCCACTTT. Residues: CASSLRRDNSPLHF.

This clonotype was counted between two and nine times. This chain links TRBV11-2 with TRBJ1-4, with D possibly TRBD1 on 6 matching bases. The V end was cut by 2 bases, the J end by 4 bases, with 11 bases between. The V gene's germline CDR1 is SGHAT and CDR2 FQNNGV. The CDR3 is 15 residues long. The CDR3 bases are TGTGCCAGCAGCTTAAACAGGGTCGTTAATGAAAAACTGTTTTTT. It codes for CASSLNRVVNEKLFF.

This clonotype was seen only a few times. V is TRBV4-1 and J is TRBJ1-3; D not resolved. The germline gives CDR1 MGHRA, CDR2 YSYEKL. V was shortened by 0 bases and J by 4 bases, with 13 bases between the two germline ends. The CDR3 has 16 amino acids. CDR3 bases: TGCGCCAGCAGCCAAGAGAGGAGGGCAGGAGGAAACACCATATATTTT. As protein: CASSQERRAGGNTIYF.

Ten or more counts support this clonotype. The chain uses TRBV20-1 and TRBJ1-1; TRBD1 might be the D (5 bases). Trimming removed 5 bases from V and 4 bases from J, with 11 bases in between. Germline values: CDR1 DFQATT, CDR2 SNEGSKA (reference sequence). There are 12 residues in the CDR3. The CDR3 DNA is TGCAGTGCTGCCAGAGGGGTCACTGAAGCTTTCTTT. Its protein is CSAARGVTEAFF.

This clonotype was detected a few times. The genes are TRBV6-5 and TRBJ1-1; 9 bases map to TRBD1. Trimming at V came to 1 base and at J to 0 bases, leaving 6 bases not matched to a gene. Germline CDR1 and CDR2: MNHEY and SVGAGI. This CDR3 is 17 amino acids long. In nucleotides, the CDR3 is TGTGCCAGCAGTTACTGGGGGACAGGGAAGTTGAACACTGAAGCTTTCTTT. This codes for CASSYWGTGKLNTEAFF.

The chain is built from TRBV10-3 and TRBJ1-1; D may be TRBD1 (6 bases). CDR3 length equals 17 residues. V lost 6 bases, J lost 4 bases, and 24 bases lay in between. The germline CDR1 and CDR2 sequences are ENHRY and SYGVKD. CDR3 amino acids: CAISRPDPYTGSTEAFF. In DNA form, the CDR3 reads TGTGCCATCAGCCGCCCCGACCCATATACAGGGAGCACTGAAGCTTTCTTT.

This clonotype was counted between two and nine times. CDR3 residues: CAIARGSGYEQYF. The DNA of the CDR3 is TGTGCCATCGCGAGGGGGTCAGGCTACGAGCAGTACTTC. The chain joins TRBV28 to TRBJ2-7, with D perhaps matching TRBD1 (6 bases). Germline V lookup: CDR1 MDHEN, CDR2 SYDVKM. V lost 10 bases, J lost 3 bases, and 16 bases lay in between. This CDR3 has 13 amino acids.

This clonotype was seen a few times. This rearrangement joins TRBV7-3 to TRBJ2-2; D is possibly TRBD2 (5 bases). The CDR3 spans 16 residues. V lost 5 bases and J 8 bases, leaving 21 bases between the germline ends. Germline V gives CDR1 SGHTA, CDR2 FQGTGA. CDR3 DNA sequence: TGTGCCAGCAGCCCGTCCGCGGGTCCGTCTATGGGGGAGCTGTTTTTT. Translating gives CASSPSAGPSMGELFF.

This clonotype appeared many times. The chain uses TRBV4-3 and TRBJ2-7, with a possible D match to TRBD2 (6 bases). Trimming stripped 1 base from V and 1 base from J, with 8 bases between. The CDR3 has 14 amino acids. Looked up from germline, CDR1 is LGHNA and CDR2 is YSLEER. Here the CDR3 reads CASSQARGSYEQYF. The CDR3 DNA reads as TGCGCCAGCAGCCAAGCCCGGGGGTCCTACGAGCAGTACTTC.

The sample holds many counts of this clonotype. This chain links TRBV9 with TRBJ1-2; D gene unclear. The CDR3 is made up of 18 amino acids. V shed 3 bases and J shed 0 bases, with 21 bases lying between them. Per germline, CDR1 SGDLS and CDR2 YYNGEE. The CDR3 loop is CASSEGSLDGDSNYGYTF. The CDR3 region has the DNA TGTGCCAGCAGCGAAGGATCCCTCGACGGAGATTCTAACTATGGCTACACCTTC.

This clonotype occurred many times. This chain connects TRBV7-2 to TRBJ2-7; either TRBD1 or TRBD2 may fit D (5 bases each). The germline gives CDR1 SGHTA, CDR2 FQGNSA. The CDR3 is made up of 14 amino acids. V lost 3 bases and J lost 5, with 14 bases in between. The CDR3 region is CASSFSPGPHEQYF. The CDR3 DNA reads TGTGCCAGCAGCTTTTCCCCGGGGCCCCACGAGCAGTACTTC.

Only a few counts were recorded for this clonotype. The V gene is TRBV7-3, the J gene TRBJ1-1; D is possibly TRBD1 (5 bases). V shed 4 bases and J shed 6 bases, with 12 bases lying between them. This CDR3 is 13 amino acids long. CDR1 is SGHTA and CDR2 is FQGTGA in the germline V gene. Here the CDR3 reads CASSYAGLAEAFF. CDR3 nucleotide sequence: TGTGCCAGCAGCTACGCAGGGTTGGCTGAAGCTTTCTTT.

The table lists this clonotype with many counts. This chain uses TRBV10-2 with TRBJ1-5, with D maybe TRBD1 (5 bases). V was cut by 4 bases and J by 0 bases, with 10 bases left in between. In germline, CDR1 is WSHSY, CDR2 SAAADI. The CDR3 spans 15 residues. This CDR3 reads CASSAQGDSNQPQHF. The CDR3 bases are TGCGCCAGCAGTGCCCAGGGCGATAGCAATCAGCCCCAGCATTTT.